These 3 T cell receptor beta chains were sequenced from one sample in a study of blood T cell repertoires in COVID-19. Generated by immunoSEQ multiplex PCR, the TCRdb table keeps only in-frame clones and is missing some. The sample lists 350,000 to 400,000 clones, roughly 87% occurring once. The sample comprised PBMCs or T cells enriched from blood (not recorded which). These receptors all stem from a woman in her 30s who had recovered from COVID-19.

The V gene is TRBV3-1 (or the pseudogene TRBV3-2), the J gene TRBJ2-5; TRBD1 might be the D (7 bases). The V gene's germline CDR1 is LGHDT and CDR2 YNNKEL (reference sequence). The CDR3 is made up of 16 amino acids. V was trimmed by 7 bases and J by 5 bases, leaving 23 bases between them. The CDR3 sequence is CASTQFPGDSRETQYF. CDR3 DNA sequence: TGTGCCAGCACTCAATTCCCGGGGGACAGTAGGGAGACCCAGTACTTC.

The chain carries TRBV3-1 (or the pseudogene TRBV3-2) and TRBJ1-1; D may be TRBD1 (5 bases). CDR1 is LGHDT, CDR2 YNNKEL, per germline (reference sequence). V lost 2 bases and J lost 1, with 8 bases in between. The CDR3 spans 14 residues. CDR3 protein: CASSQTDRNTEAFF. CDR3 sequence (DNA): TGTGCCAGCAGCCAAACCGACAGGAACACTGAAGCTTTCTTT.

V gene TRBV5-4 combines with J gene TRBJ2-3; 8 positions match TRBD2. The germline V gene encodes CDR1 SGHNT and CDR2 YYREEE (reference sequence). V dropped 1 base and J dropped 2; count of bases not matched to a gene: 6. The CDR3 has 16 amino acids. The CDR3 nucleotides read TGTGCCAGCAGCTTGCGGCGGGAGGCCGCCACAGATACGCAGTATTTT. It codes for CASSLRREAATDTQYF. The full variable domain, completed using reference TRBV5-4 and TRBJ2-3, is ETGVTQSPTHLIKTRGQQVTLRCSSQSGHNTVSWYQQALGQGPQFIFQYYREEENGRGNFPPRFSGLQFPNYSSELNVNALELDDSALYLCASSLRREAATDTQYFGPGTRLTVL.